This TCR beta chain was retrieved from a study of beta chain features in type 1 diabetes. Study in general: Comparable age, gender and cell yields were observed in patients relative to healthy donors.

Study-wide findings and caveats: These data did not resolve whether HLA type affects TCRB rearrangement. All four CD4+ subsets of Type 1 diabetes patients contained TCRB CDR3s that were moderately but significantly shorter.

Expressed TCRB transcripts were sequenced because the entire RNA isolate underwent reverse transcription. The data were produced by immunoSEQ multiplex PCR, yet TCRdb's version contains in-frame clones alone and is incomplete. The sample shows 240,000 or so clones, around a quarter of them seen only once. Germline loops: CDR1 MNHEY, CDR2 SVGAGI. This CDR3 comprises 14 residues. This clone has more than one count but fewer than ten. Its antigen remains unknown. One end of the junction varies from germline; a read error may be responsible. What was sequenced was central memory CD4+ T cells from blood. J is TRBJ2-5 and V is TRBV6-5; the D gene is possibly TRBD1 (6 bases). This sequence originates from a man aged 30 to 39 in good health. The CDR3 protein is CAISESNRAETQYF. In nucleotides, the CDR3 is TGTGCCATCAGTGAGTCGAACAGGGCAGAGACCCAGTACTTC.